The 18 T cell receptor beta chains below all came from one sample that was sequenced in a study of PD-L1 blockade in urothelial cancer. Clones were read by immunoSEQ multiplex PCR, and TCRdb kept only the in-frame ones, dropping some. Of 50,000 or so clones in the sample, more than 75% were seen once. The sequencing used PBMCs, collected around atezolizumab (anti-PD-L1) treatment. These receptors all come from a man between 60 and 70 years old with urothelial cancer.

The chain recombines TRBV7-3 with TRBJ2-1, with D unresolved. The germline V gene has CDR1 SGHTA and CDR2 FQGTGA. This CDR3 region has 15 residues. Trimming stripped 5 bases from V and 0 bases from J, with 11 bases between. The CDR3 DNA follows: TGTGCCAGCAGCCCTCAGATACCCTCCTACAATGAGCAGTTCTTC. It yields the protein CASSPQIPSYNEQFF.

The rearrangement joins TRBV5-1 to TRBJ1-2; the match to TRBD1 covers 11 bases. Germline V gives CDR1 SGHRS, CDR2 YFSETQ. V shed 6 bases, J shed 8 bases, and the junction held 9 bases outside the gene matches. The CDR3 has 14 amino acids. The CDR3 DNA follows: TGCGCCAGCAAAGGAGGACAGGGGGCGATAGGCTACACCTTC. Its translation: CASKGGQGAIGYTF.

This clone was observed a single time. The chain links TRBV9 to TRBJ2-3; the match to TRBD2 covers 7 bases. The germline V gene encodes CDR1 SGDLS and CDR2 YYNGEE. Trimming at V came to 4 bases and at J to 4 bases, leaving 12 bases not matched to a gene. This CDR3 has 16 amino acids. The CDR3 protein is CASSPRGGSAADTQYF. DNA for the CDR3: TGTGCCAGCAGCCCCCGGGGCGGGAGCGCAGCAGATACGCAGTATTTT.

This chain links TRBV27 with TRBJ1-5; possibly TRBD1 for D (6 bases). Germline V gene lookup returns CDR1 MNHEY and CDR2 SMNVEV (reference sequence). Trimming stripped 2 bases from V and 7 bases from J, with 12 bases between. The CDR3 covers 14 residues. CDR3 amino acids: CASSLGSGEQPQHF. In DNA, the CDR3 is TGTGCCAGCAGTTTAGGGTCAGGGGAACAGCCCCAGCATTTT.

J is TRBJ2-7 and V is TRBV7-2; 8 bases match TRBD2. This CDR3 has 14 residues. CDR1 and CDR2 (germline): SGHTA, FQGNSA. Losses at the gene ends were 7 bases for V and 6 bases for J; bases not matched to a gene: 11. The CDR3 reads CASKPRGGASEQYF. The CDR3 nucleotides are TGTGCCAGCAAACCCCGGGGGGGCGCCTCCGAGCAGTACTTC.

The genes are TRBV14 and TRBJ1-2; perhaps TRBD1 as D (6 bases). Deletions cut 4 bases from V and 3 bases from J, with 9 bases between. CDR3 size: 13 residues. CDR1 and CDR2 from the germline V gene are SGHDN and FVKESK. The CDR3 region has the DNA TGTGCCAGCAGCCCTCAGGGGTACTATGGCTACACCTTC. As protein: CASSPQGYYGYTF. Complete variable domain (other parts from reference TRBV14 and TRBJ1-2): EAGVTQFPSHSVIEKGQTVTLRCDPISGHDNLYWYRRVMGKEIKFLLHFVKESKQDESGMPNNRFLAERTGGTYSTLKVQPAELEDSGVYFCASSPQGYYGYTFGSGTRLTVV.

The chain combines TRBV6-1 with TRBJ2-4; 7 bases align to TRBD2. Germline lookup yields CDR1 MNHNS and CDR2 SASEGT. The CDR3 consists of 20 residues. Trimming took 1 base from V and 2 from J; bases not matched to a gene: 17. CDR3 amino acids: CASSEEVGGVAAKTKNIQYF. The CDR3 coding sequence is TGTGCCAGCAGTGAAGAGGTTGGGGGGGTAGCGGCTAAGACCAAAAACATTCAGTACTTC.

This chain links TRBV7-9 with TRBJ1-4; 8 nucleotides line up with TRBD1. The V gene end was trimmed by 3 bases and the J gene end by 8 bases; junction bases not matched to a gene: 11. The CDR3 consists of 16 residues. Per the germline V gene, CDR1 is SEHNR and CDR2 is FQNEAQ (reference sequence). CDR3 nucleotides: TGTGCCAGCAGCTTTGGAGACAGGGGAGCCGACGAAAAACTGTTTTTT. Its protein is CASSFGDRGADEKLFF.

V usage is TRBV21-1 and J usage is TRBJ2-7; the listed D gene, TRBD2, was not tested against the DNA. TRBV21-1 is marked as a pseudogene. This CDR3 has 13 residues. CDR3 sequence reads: CASNPRISYEQYF. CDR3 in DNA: TGTGCCAGCAACCCGAGGATTTCCTACGAGCAGTACTTC.

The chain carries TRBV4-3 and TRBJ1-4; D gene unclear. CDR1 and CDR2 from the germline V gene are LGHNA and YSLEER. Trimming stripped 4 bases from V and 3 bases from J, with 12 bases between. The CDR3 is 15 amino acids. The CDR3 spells CASSPGTASNEKLFF. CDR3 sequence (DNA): TGCGCCAGCAGCCCAGGTACGGCGTCTAATGAAAAACTGTTTTTT.

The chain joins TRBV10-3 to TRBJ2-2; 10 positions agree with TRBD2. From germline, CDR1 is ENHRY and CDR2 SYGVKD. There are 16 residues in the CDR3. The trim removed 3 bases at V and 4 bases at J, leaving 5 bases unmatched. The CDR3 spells CAISEGTSAVTGELFF. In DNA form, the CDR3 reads TGTGCCATCAGTGAAGGGACTAGCGCCGTCACCGGGGAGCTGTTTTTT.

The CDR3 DNA reads as TGTGCCAGCAGTGAACTCGGGACAGGGGCAGATACGCAGTATTTT. Protein: CASSELGTGADTQYF. J is TRBJ2-3 and V is TRBV25-1; 10 nucleotides align to TRBD1. The V and J ends lost 2 bases and 4 bases, in that order; junction bases with no gene match: 3. The CDR3 is 15 amino acids. The germline V gene has CDR1 MGHDK and CDR2 SYGVNS.

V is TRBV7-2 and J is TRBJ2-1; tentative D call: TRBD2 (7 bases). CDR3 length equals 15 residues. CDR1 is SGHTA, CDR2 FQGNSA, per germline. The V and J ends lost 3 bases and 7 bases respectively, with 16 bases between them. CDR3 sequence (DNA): TGTGCCAGCAGCTTTGGGGGAGGGGGAAAGAATGAGCAGTTCTTC. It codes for CASSFGGGGKNEQFF. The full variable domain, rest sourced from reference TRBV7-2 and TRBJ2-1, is GAGVSQSPSNKVTEKGKDVELRCDPISGHTALYWYRQSLGQGLEFLIYFQGNSAPDKSGLPSDRFSAERTGGSVSTLTIQRTQQEDSAVYLCASSFGGGGKNEQFFGPGTRLTVL.

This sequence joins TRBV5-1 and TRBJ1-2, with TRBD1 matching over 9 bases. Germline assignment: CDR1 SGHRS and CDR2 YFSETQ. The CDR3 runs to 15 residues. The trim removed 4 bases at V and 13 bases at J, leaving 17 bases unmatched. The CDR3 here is CASSQKQGADGRGTF. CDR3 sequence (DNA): TGCGCCAGCAGCCAAAAACAGGGGGCGGACGGGCGAGGCACCTTC.

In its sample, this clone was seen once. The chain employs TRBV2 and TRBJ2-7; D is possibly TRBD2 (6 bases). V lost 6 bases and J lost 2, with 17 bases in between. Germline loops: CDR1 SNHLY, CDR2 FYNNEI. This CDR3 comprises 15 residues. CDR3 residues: CASRGLGLLTYEQYF. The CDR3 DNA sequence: TGTGCCAGCAGGGGCCTGGGACTGCTTACCTACGAGCAGTACTTC.

The CDR3 region is CASSQEEGTSRLHEQYF. For the CDR3, the DNA is TGCGCCAGCAGCCAAGAAGAAGGGACTAGTAGGCTCCACGAGCAGTACTTC. This rearrangement joins TRBV4-1 to TRBJ2-7; 8 nucleotides align to TRBD2. J lost 5 bases, V lost 0 bases, and 12 bases had no gene match. There are 17 residues in the CDR3. Germline CDR1 reads MGHRA; CDR2 reads YSYEKL.

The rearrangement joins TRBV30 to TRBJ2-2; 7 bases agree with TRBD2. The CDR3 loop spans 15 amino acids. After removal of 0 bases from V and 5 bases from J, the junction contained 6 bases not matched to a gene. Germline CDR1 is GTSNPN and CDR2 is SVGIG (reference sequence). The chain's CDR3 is CAWSVGGSGTGELFF. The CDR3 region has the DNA TGTGCCTGGAGTGTCGGCGGGAGCGGGACCGGGGAGCTGTTTTTT.

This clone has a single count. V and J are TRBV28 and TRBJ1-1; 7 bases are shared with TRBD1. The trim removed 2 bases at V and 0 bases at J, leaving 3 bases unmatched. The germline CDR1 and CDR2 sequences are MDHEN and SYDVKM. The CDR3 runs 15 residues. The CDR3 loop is CASSLTGTVNTEAFF. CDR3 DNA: TGTGCCAGCAGTTTAACCGGGACAGTGAACACTGAAGCTTTCTTT.